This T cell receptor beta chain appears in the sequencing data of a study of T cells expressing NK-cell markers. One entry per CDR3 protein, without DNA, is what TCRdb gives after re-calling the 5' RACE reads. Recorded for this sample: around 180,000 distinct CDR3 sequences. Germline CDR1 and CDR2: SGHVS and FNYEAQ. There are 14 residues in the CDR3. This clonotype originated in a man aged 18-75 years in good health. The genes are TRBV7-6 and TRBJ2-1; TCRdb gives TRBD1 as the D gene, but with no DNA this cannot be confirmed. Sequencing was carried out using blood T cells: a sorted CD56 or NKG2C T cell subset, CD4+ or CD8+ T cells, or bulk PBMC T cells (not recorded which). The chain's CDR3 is CASSQRDRSNEQFF.